Sequencing of this T cell receptor beta chain was carried out in a study of early T cells in non-severe SARS-CoV-2 infection. Whole-study context: Chains stayed unpaired after sequencing of bulk RNA from unsorted whole blood. General study results and limits: Database matching using VDJdb favored anti-spike CD8 responses, with private and CD4 specificities left missing.

As for this clonotype: The target antigen is unknown.

Trimming left V 1 base short and J 4 bases short, with 7 bases between. CDR1 and CDR2 (germline): SGHTA, FQGNSA. The CDR3 has 13 residues. The library protocol tagged individual cDNA molecules with unique molecular identifiers. TCRdb reprocessed the 5' RACE reads via MiXCR and lists one record per CDR3 protein. The data contain about 64,000 distinct CDR3 sequences, roughly 12% of them singletons. The sequenced sample was whole blood, obtained at baseline. The sequence was obtained from an adult who was a healthcare worker with PCR-confirmed SARS-CoV-2 infection or an uninfected control (not recorded which). This chain connects TRBV7-2 to TRBJ1-2; D might be TRBD1 (5 bases). In nucleotides, the CDR3 is TGTGCCAGCAGCTTAGGACAGATCTATGGCTACACCTTC. Amino acid sequence: CASSLGQIYGYTF.